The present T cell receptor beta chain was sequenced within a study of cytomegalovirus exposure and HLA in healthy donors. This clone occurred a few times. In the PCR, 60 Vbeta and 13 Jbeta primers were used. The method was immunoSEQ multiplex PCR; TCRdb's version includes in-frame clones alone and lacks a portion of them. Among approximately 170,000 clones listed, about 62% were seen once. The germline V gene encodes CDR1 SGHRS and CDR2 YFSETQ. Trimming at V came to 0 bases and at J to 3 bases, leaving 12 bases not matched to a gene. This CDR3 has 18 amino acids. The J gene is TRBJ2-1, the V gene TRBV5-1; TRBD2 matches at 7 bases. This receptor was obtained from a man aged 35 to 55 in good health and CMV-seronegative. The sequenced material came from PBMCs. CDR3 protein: CASSLEVWRERLYNEQFF. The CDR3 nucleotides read TGCGCCAGCAGCTTGGAGGTTTGGCGGGAGAGGCTCTACAATGAGCAGTTCTTC. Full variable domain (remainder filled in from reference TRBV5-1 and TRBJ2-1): KAGVTQTPRYLIKTRGQQVTLSCSPISGHRSVSWYQQTPGQGLQFLFEYFSETQRNKGNFPGRFSGRQFSNSRSEMNVSTLELGDSALYLCASSLEVWRERLYNEQFFGPGTRLTVL.